This T cell receptor (beta chain) was captured in a study of OX40 agonist ivuxolimab in advanced cancers. Remarks on this clone: The antigen remains unidentified.

This table comes from immunoSEQ multiplex PCR, and its TCRdb copy is limited to in-frame clones, with some not included. The sample carries about 46,000 clones, around 92% recorded once. Overall study results and limits: CD4+ and CD8+ blood T cells expanded clonally by week 6 at 0.1 to 3.0 mg/kg.

V was pared by 1 base and J by 6 bases, with 6 bases between. The germline V gene encodes CDR1 SGHAT and CDR2 FQNNGV. CDR3 length equals 12 residues. The sequence derives from an adult with an advanced solid tumor such as melanoma, head and neck, liver or kidney cancer. The rearrangement joins TRBV11-2 to TRBJ1-1; D not certain. The specimen comprised CD4+ or CD8+ T cells sorted from blood, sampled in a trial of the OX40 agonist ivuxolimab. This chain's CDR3 is CASSLVSSEAFF. The CDR3 nucleotides read TGTGCCAGCAGCTTAGTTTCCTCTGAAGCTTTCTTT.